Below, one TCR beta chain is given with its context. What it binds is unknown. A second PCR of 7 to 11 cycles used a sample-barcoded 5' primer and a J-beta primer mix. Every single cDNA molecule received a tag from a template-switch adaptor with 12 random nucleotides. Using its own MiXCR run on the 5' RACE reads, TCRdb lists one record per CDR3 protein. This sample yields about 640,000 distinct CDR3 sequences, of which around three fifths are seen a single time; 30% to 40% belongs to the top ten. Germline V gene sequence: CDR1 MDHEN, CDR2 SYDVKM. This CDR3 contains 12 residues. The junction had 2 bases not matched to a gene; V was cut back by 11 bases and J by 4 bases. Peripheral blood, 9.5 to 10 milliliters per donor, was collected. The entry originates in a study of blood T cells in healthy people across ages. The study, taken as a whole, reports: Researchers said unsorted PBMCs prevented a conclusive naive versus antigen-experienced comparison. Strong correlation was found linking TCR beta diversity to naive T cell percentage.

The sample comprised blood. The chain recombines TRBV28 with TRBJ1-6, with 7 bases lining up with TRBD1. The receptor was isolated from a man in his sixties in good health. The chain's CDR3 is CAGQAYNSPLHF. CDR3 sequence (DNA): TGTGCCGGACAGGCTTATAATTCACCCCTCCACTTT.